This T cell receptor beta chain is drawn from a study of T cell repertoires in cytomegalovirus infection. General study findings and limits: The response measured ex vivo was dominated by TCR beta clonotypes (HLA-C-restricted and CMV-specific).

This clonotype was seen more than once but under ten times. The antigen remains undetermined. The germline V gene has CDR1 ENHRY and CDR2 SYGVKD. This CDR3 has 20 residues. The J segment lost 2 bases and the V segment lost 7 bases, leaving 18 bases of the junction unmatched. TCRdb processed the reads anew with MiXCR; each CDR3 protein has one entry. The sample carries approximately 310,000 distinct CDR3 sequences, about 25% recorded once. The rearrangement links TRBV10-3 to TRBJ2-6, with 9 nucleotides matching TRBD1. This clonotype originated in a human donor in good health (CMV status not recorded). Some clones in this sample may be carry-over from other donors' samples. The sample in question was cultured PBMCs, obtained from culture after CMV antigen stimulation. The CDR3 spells CAITKTSPGQGSAGANVLTF. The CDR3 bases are TGTGCCATCACCAAAACTTCCCCGGGACAGGGAAGCGCTGGGGCCAACGTCCTGACTTTC.